The 30 T cell receptor beta chains below all came from one sample that was sequenced in a study of vaccination effects on CD4 cells after COVID-19. ViraFEST used viral peptide pools to expand antigen-specific CD4+ T cells before sequencing. Cultured cells yielded isolated CD4+ T cells after around 10 days. Either the mRNA-1273 or the BNT162b2 vaccine was given to participants as two doses. These receptors have no identified antigens. Here immunoSEQ multiplex PCR was the method, and the copy in TCRdb shows in-frame clones only, minus some. The sample has more than 65,000 clones; 80% to 85% are singletons. Sample: CD4+ T cells from PBMCs cultured with HCoV-229E spike peptides, taken after COVID-19 vaccination. Every receptor here comes from a human donor who received a COVID-19 vaccine.

This rearrangement joins TRBV24-1 to TRBJ2-5; no firm D call. V shed 8 bases and J shed 4 bases, with 13 bases lying between them. The germline V gene encodes CDR1 KGHDR and CDR2 SFDVKD. The CDR3 length is 13 residues. In DNA, the CDR3 is TGTGCCACCATGGGCAGATGGTCAGAGACCCAGTACTTC. Amino acid sequence: CATMGRWSETQYF.

The chain is built from TRBV24-1 and TRBJ2-5, with D perhaps being TRBD1 or TRBD2 (5 bases each). The CDR3 loop spans 12 amino acids. Trimming cost V 7 bases and J 5 bases, with 10 bases left between them. Germline CDR1 is KGHDR and CDR2 is SFDVKD. CDR3 region: CATSSGAETQYF. CDR3 bases: TGTGCCACCAGCTCCGGGGCGGAGACCCAGTACTTC.

This clone was seen once. CDR3 region: CSVAETGTFMNTEAFF. CDR3 nucleotides: TGCAGCGTCGCCGAAACCGGGACATTTATGAACACTGAAGCTTTCTTT. This chain joins TRBV29-1 and TRBJ1-1; possibly TRBD1 for D (6 bases). The V gene's germline CDR1 is SQVTM and CDR2 ANQGSEA. V was trimmed by 6 bases and J by 0 bases, leaving 20 bases between them. The CDR3 runs to 16 residues.

A single count supports this clone. The chain combines TRBV27 with TRBJ1-1; D uncertain. CDR1 is MNHEY, CDR2 SMNVEV, per germline (reference sequence). V lost 2 bases, J lost 5 bases, and 9 bases lay in between. The CDR3 totals 13 residues. CDR3 nucleotide sequence: TGTGCCAGCAGTTTAAATCGTCTAACTGAAGCTTTCTTT. Translated: CASSLNRLTEAFF.

This chain connects TRBV11-3 to TRBJ2-3, with D unresolved. The CDR3 runs 14 residues. Germline CDR1 SGHNT, CDR2 YENEEA. Trimming cost V 3 bases and J 4 bases, with 11 bases left between them. For the CDR3, the DNA is TGTGCCAGCAGCTTGGACCCCCGGGCAGATACGCAGTATTTT. Its translation: CASSLDPRADTQYF.

The chain uses TRBV6-5 and TRBJ2-3; D ambiguous. Trimming cost V 6 bases and J 4 bases, with 11 bases left between them. The CDR3 is 13 amino acids. Germline V gene lookup returns CDR1 MNHEY and CDR2 SVGAGI. The CDR3 reads CASSPARPDTQYF. CDR3 DNA: TGTGCCAGCAGCCCGGCTAGGCCAGATACGCAGTATTTT.

The chain couples TRBV5-5 to TRBJ1-4; D unresolved. The V and J ends lost 4 bases and 0 bases respectively, with 10 bases between them. CDR1 and CDR2 from the germline V gene are SGHKS and YYEKEE (reference sequence). This CDR3 spans 15 amino acids. CDR3: CASSPTAPTNEKLFF. The CDR3 nucleotides read TGTGCCAGCAGCCCAACAGCCCCAACTAATGAAAAACTGTTTTTT.

The rearrangement joins TRBV19 to TRBJ1-2, with TRBD1 as a possible D gene (5 bases). The CDR3 spans 16 residues. V dropped 4 bases and J dropped 3 bases, with 18 bases sitting between them. Germline-derived CDR1 and CDR2 are LNHDA and SQIVND (reference sequence). The CDR3 is CASSNPGSWPYYGYTF. The CDR3, as DNA: TGTGCCAGTAGTAACCCAGGGAGTTGGCCATACTATGGCTACACCTTC.

V gene TRBV19 combines with J gene TRBJ1-3, with a tentative D call TRBD1 (5 bases). V lost 6 bases, J lost 4 bases, and 10 bases lay in between. The CDR3 consists of 13 residues. Germline loops: CDR1 LNHDA, CDR2 SQIVND (reference sequence). The CDR3 region is CASRGGGGNTIYF. CDR3 sequence (DNA): TGTGCCAGTAGAGGTGGGGGAGGAAACACCATATATTTT.

The rearrangement joins TRBV19 to TRBJ2-1, with a possible D match to TRBD1 (6 bases). This CDR3 contains 12 residues. The germline CDR1 and CDR2 sequences are LNHDA and SQIVND (reference sequence). Trimming pared 5 bases from V and 8 bases from J, leaving 10 bases between. The CDR3: CASSPRGYEQFF. In DNA form, the CDR3 reads TGTGCCAGTAGTCCCAGGGGTTATGAGCAGTTCTTC.

V is TRBV7-3 and J is TRBJ1-2; D gene uncertain. The V end lost 3 bases, the J end lost 2 bases, and 7 bases lay between the germline ends. This CDR3 is 13 amino acids long. Germline V lookup: CDR1 SGHTA, CDR2 FQGTGA. CDR3 amino acids: CASSFPGNYGYTF. The CDR3 DNA reads as TGTGCCAGCAGCTTCCCCGGAAACTATGGCTACACCTTC.

This clone came up once. The rearrangement links TRBV5-1 to TRBJ2-3; D is uncertain. Germline V gene sequence: CDR1 SGHRS, CDR2 YFSETQ. Trimming left V 0 bases short and J 0 bases short, with 8 bases between. There are 15 residues in the CDR3. The CDR3: CASSLDRSSTDTQYF. CDR3 sequence (DNA): TGCGCCAGCAGCTTGGACCGGAGCAGCACAGATACGCAGTATTTT.

This rearrangement joins TRBV3-1 (or the pseudogene TRBV3-2) to TRBJ2-7; D may be TRBD2 (6 bases). The germline V and J ends were trimmed by 5 bases and 6 bases, with 8 bases remaining between them. The CDR3 runs 11 residues. CDR1 and CDR2 from the germline V gene are LGHDT and YNNKEL (reference sequence). CDR3: CASSSGGEQYV. CDR3 DNA: TGTGCCAGCAGCTCCGGGGGCGAGCAGTACGTC.

This chain connects TRBV5-1 to TRBJ2-5, with TRBD2 matching over 11 bases. The CDR3 runs 15 residues. V lost 2 bases and J lost 4; bases outside the gene matches: 4. The germline V gene has CDR1 SGHRS and CDR2 YFSETQ. For the CDR3, the DNA is TGCGCCAGCAGCTTCAGTAGCGGGGGGGCAGAGACCCAGTACTTC. Protein sequence: CASSFSSGGAETQYF.

This clone was counted a few times. The chain recombines TRBV7-3 with TRBJ2-1; weak D call: TRBD1 (6 bases). The CDR3 length is 14 residues. Germline V gives CDR1 SGHTA, CDR2 FQGTGA. V lost 3 bases and J 2 bases, leaving 8 bases between the germline ends. CDR3 bases: TGTGCCAGCAGCTTGACAGGAACCTACAATGAGCAGTTCTTC. It codes for CASSLTGTYNEQFF.

The count of this clone is one. The rearrangement links TRBV6-5 to TRBJ2-2; maybe TRBD2 (5 bases). V was shortened by 6 bases and J by 1 base, with 15 bases between the two germline ends. CDR1 MNHEY and CDR2 SVGAGI come from the germline V gene. The CDR3 is 16 amino acids. CDR3: CASSYEGWGNTGELFF. CDR3 in DNA: TGTGCCAGCAGCTACGAGGGTTGGGGGAACACCGGGGAGCTGTTTTTT.

This sequence joins TRBV27 and TRBJ2-2; the D call may be TRBD1 or TRBD2 (6 bases each). The CDR3 loop spans 14 amino acids. CDR1 and CDR2 from the germline V gene are MNHEY and SMNVEV (reference sequence). Between the trimmed V and J ends, which lost 7 bases and 5 bases, there was a span of 14 bases. CDR3 nucleotide sequence: TGTGCCAGCAATTATCGGGGGCAGACCGGGGAGCTGTTTTTT. Protein: CASNYRGQTGELFF.

V gene TRBV7-2 combines with J gene TRBJ2-1, with 8 bases aligning to TRBD2. There are 17 residues in the CDR3. Unmatched junction bases numbered 11, after V lost 5 bases and J lost 2 bases. From germline, CDR1 is SGHTA and CDR2 FQGNSA. CDR3 residues: CASSPKGGGPTYNEQFF. The DNA of the CDR3 is TGTGCCAGCAGCCCAAAAGGCGGGGGGCCAACCTACAATGAGCAGTTCTTC.

CDR3: CASSFNPGRPNPYEQYV. DNA for the CDR3: TGTGCCAGCAGCTTCAACCCGGGACGCCCCAATCCCTACGAGCAGTACGTC. The genes are TRBV5-6 and TRBJ2-7; tentatively, D is TRBD1 or TRBD2 (5 bases each). Trimming left V 2 bases short and J 2 bases short, with 20 bases between. The germline gives CDR1 SGHDT, CDR2 YYEEEE. The CDR3 is made up of 17 amino acids.

This chain joins TRBV18 and TRBJ1-1; 8 nucleotides agree with TRBD1. The V and J ends lost 3 bases and 7 bases, in that order; junction bases with no gene match: 10. Germline CDR1 KGHSH, CDR2 LQKENI. The CDR3 runs to 15 residues. This CDR3 is CASSPGQGRRIEAFF. The CDR3 DNA reads TGTGCCAGCTCACCCGGACAGGGAAGGCGTATTGAAGCTTTCTTT.

The V and J genes are TRBV18 and TRBJ2-3; D unclear. V lost 10 bases, J lost 3 bases, and 20 bases lay in between. The CDR3 consists of 15 residues. The germline V gene encodes CDR1 KGHSH and CDR2 LQKENI. The CDR3 here is CATAEKSIITDTQYF. In DNA form, the CDR3 reads TGTGCCACCGCGGAGAAATCAATTATTACAGATACGCAGTATTTT. Combining the CDR3 with reference TRBV18 and TRBJ2-3 gives the whole variable domain NAGVMQNPRHLVRRRGQEARLRCSPMKGHSHVYWYRQLPEEGLKFMVYLQKENIIDESGMPKERFSAEFPKEGPSILRIQQVVRGDSAAYFCATAEKSIITDTQYFGPGTRLTVL.

The chain uses TRBV19 and TRBJ2-4, with 9 bases aligning to TRBD1. J lost 9 bases, V lost 3 bases, and 18 bases had no gene match. CDR1 is LNHDA, CDR2 SQIVND, per germline (reference sequence). The CDR3 consists of 18 residues. The CDR3 protein is CASSIYLRDREGTGIQYF. The CDR3 region has the DNA TGTGCCAGTAGTATCTACCTCCGGGACAGGGAAGGAACGGGCATTCAGTACTTC.

The chain uses TRBV2 and TRBJ1-5; D gene ambiguous. V was pared by 4 bases and J by 1 base, with 5 bases between. CDR3 size: 13 residues. Germline V CDR1 and CDR2: SNHLY, FYNNEI. In DNA form, the CDR3 reads TGTGCCAGCAGTGGGGAGAGCAATCAGCCCCAGCATTTT. The encoded protein is CASSGESNQPQHF.

The chain recombines TRBV6-5 with TRBJ2-1; D might be TRBD1 (5 bases). The CDR3 consists of 13 residues. In germline, CDR1 is MNHEY, CDR2 SVGAGI. Trimming pared 4 bases from V and 2 bases from J, leaving 6 bases between. The CDR3 loop reads CASSSTAYNEQFF. The CDR3 DNA sequence: TGTGCCAGCAGTTCGACAGCCTACAATGAGCAGTTCTTC.

The genes are TRBV5-4 and TRBJ2-1; 14 bases are shared with TRBD2. The germline V gene encodes CDR1 SGHNT and CDR2 YYREEE (reference sequence). This CDR3 spans 15 amino acids. The V and J ends lost 3 bases and 10 bases, in that order; junction bases with no gene match: 6. CDR3 loop: CASSSLTSGGEEQFF. The CDR3, as DNA: TGTGCCAGCAGCTCCTTGACTAGCGGGGGGGAGGAGCAGTTCTTC.

J is TRBJ2-5 and V is TRBV18, with unresolved D. This CDR3 spans 12 amino acids. V was shortened by 6 bases and J by 3 bases, with 8 bases between the two germline ends. Germline assignment: CDR1 KGHSH and CDR2 LQKENI. Here the CDR3 DNA reads TGTGCCAGCTCCCCCAGCGAAGAGACCCAGTACTTC. Its protein is CASSPSEETQYF.

The chain joins TRBV12-3 or TRBV12-4 to TRBJ1-5; D gene unclear. V lost 2 bases to trimming and J lost 5 bases, with 4 bases between them. This CDR3 region has 12 residues. The CDR3 is CASSLLDQPQHF. CDR3 DNA: TGTGCCAGCAGTTTACTGGATCAGCCCCAGCATTTT.

The V and J genes are TRBV9 and TRBJ2-1; 8 bases fit TRBD1. Trimming cost V 1 base and J 0 bases; bases outside gene matches: 3. Germline V gene data show CDR1 as SGDLS and CDR2 as YYNGEE. The CDR3 covers 16 residues. CDR3 region: CASSVSGGASYNEQFF. As DNA, the CDR3 is TGTGCCAGCAGCGTATCAGGGGGCGCCTCCTACAATGAGCAGTTCTTC.

This clone was counted a single time. In the same sample, other DNA sequences code for this CDR3. CDR3 amino acids: CASSLQGTQPQHF. The CDR3, as DNA: TGCGCCAGCAGCTTGCAGGGAACTCAGCCCCAGCATTTT. V usage is TRBV5-1 and J usage is TRBJ1-5; TRBD1 might be the D (5 bases). The CDR3 extends over 13 amino acids. V lost 1 base and J 6 bases, leaving 8 bases between the germline ends. Germline CDR1 SGHRS, CDR2 YFSETQ.

V is TRBV7-2 and J is TRBJ2-5; 9 nucleotides align to TRBD1. The CDR3 covers 14 residues. Germline CDR1 SGHTA, CDR2 FQGNSA. V lost 4 bases and J lost 5; bases outside the gene matches: 5. The CDR3 region has the DNA TGTGCCAGCAGCTCCACAGGGGGCGGGGAGACCCAGTACTTC. Amino acids: CASSSTGGGETQYF.